This T cell receptor (beta chain) comes out of a study of shared clonotypes between healthy human individuals. Notes on this clone: Antigen unknown.

The protocol was immunoSEQ multiplex PCR, while the TCRdb copy is restricted to in-frame clones and leaves out a portion. The sample consists of roughly 2 million clones, almost 96% of them appearing once. The length of the CDR3 is 12 residues. Germline V lookup: CDR1 SEHNR, CDR2 FQNEAQ (reference sequence). Trimming removed 5 bases from V and 8 bases from J; junction bases left unmatched: 4. Whole-study findings and limits: Sequencing depth was expected to influence donor clonotype sharing.

The J gene is TRBJ1-2, the V gene TRBV7-9; 8 bases fit TRBD1. The TCR sequence derives from a man younger than 30 in good health. Sequencing was carried out using naive CD4+ T cells sorted from blood. The sample's subset: CD45RA+ positively selected. Here the CDR3 DNA reads TGTGCCAGCAGCGGACAGGGCCTGGGCTACACCTTC. Translation gives CASSGQGLGYTF.